This T cell receptor (beta chain) was found in a study of blood T cell repertoires in COVID-19. The length of the CDR3 is 13 residues. Trimming cost V 4 bases and J 8 bases, with 14 bases left between them. Clones were sequenced by immunoSEQ multiplex PCR, and TCRdb holds only the in-frame ones, with some missing. Found here are around 150,000 clones, over 85% of them singletons; the top ten hold 1.5% to 2.5%. This clone turned up a few times. The genes are TRBV12-3 or TRBV12-4 and TRBJ1-2; a weak D match, TRBD1 (5 bases). This TCR derives from an older woman with COVID-19, enrolled during active disease. What was sequenced was peripheral blood. In DNA, the CDR3 is TGTGCCAGCAGTTGGGGGGGTTCTAGCGGCTACACCTTC. Its protein is CASSWGGSSGYTF.